This TCR beta chain is drawn from a study of memory CD4+ T cells and cytomegalovirus serostatus (dated by TCRdb to between 2018 and 2021). Study-wide context: A total of some 35 healthy Belgian adults, of whom 9 were CMV seropositive and about 24 were CMV seronegative, were included in the cohort. The study sequenced CD4+ memory TCRbeta repertoires of a Belgian cohort with known cytomegalovirus serostatus to replicate a published TCR-based CMV serostatus classifier.

Results the study describes overall, beyond this receptor: Among the 150 to 200 previously reported CMV-associated TCRbeta sequences, roughly 68 showed up in the CD4+ memory repertoires, with each one found in between one and five individuals. On the Belgian cohort, the classifier based on the original framework reached a median bootstrapped AUC of about 0.95, with a 95% CI of 0.76-1.00. The results were interpreted as suggesting that the CMV-associated TCR signature is largely present in the CD4+ memory repertoire. CMV serostatus prediction reached a median bootstrapped AUC of 0.95 with the original framework and 0.85 to 0.91 with a US-trained random forest. Only CD4+CD45RO+ memory cells were sequenced, in contrast to the original study, which included naive and memory CD4+ and CD8+ populations.

Single viable CD3+CD4+CD8-CD45RO+ cells were sorted as memory CD4+ T cells on a FACSAria II. CMV serostatus was determined using a Roche Elecsys assay that detects serum IgG against CMV pp150, pp28, p38 and p52. Following thawing, total CD4+ T cells were enriched through positive selection using CD4 magnetic microbeads. The samples came from a different study that was designed specifically to examine the CD4+ T cell memory repertoire. Following standard operating procedures, peripheral blood mononuclear cells were isolated and cryopreserved, while serum was kept at -80 degrees C. Staining used CD3-PerCP (BW264/56), CD4-APC (RPA-T4), CD45RO-PE (UCHT1) and CD8-Pacific Orange (3B5) antibodies, with Sytox blue excluding non-viable cells. Genomic DNA was extracted from sorted cells with the Quick-DNA Microprep Kit. Amplification of TCRbeta DNA was done with the immunoSEQ hsTCRbeta kit, following the protocol from the manufacturer. An Illumina MiSeq instrument was used to sequence the TCRbeta libraries. The study's processing was this. Removing out-of-frame sequences left approximately 2,400,000 distinct TCRbeta sequences, an average of around 70,000 per individual. Each individual was scored using the number of around 180 previously reported CMV-associated TCRbeta sequences that the individual carried and the total number of productive distinct TCRbeta sequences. A beta-binomial model was reimplemented in Python, and scikit-learn random forests with default parameters were trained on data from the US cohort. Classifier performance on the Belgian cohort was reported as the median AUC with percentile confidence intervals calculated over 10,000 bootstrap iterations. As stored in TCRdb, this immuneACCESS dataset retains in-frame rearrangements with V and J assigned. A fraction of the clones does not appear; measured against another copy, unresolved V genes explain less than half of the discrepancy, and the remainder lacks a known reason. V, J and clone size derive from that table, while D and trimming were established from the DNA sequence. A total of 45,000 to 65,000 clones appear in this sample, around 82% of them only once. The top ten hold 2% of the sample.

To note about this clone: What antigen it recognizes has not been identified. No base qualities exist here, and no much larger clone lies one base off it.

The CDR3 has 12 amino acids, counting the end cysteine and phenylalanine. Just CDR3 DNA is preserved here, 36 bases in frame from base 1. In the germline V gene, CDR1 corresponds to SGHRS and CDR2 to YFSETQ. V gives up 5 bases and J gives up 5 bases, and the segment between their germline ends measures 8 bases. Sequencing used memory CD4+ T cells from blood. The clonotype comes from an adult in good health and CMV-seropositive. The rearrangement joined TRBV5-1 to TRBJ2-1; there is no confident call for the D gene. This receptor carries the CDR3 CASSRENNEQFF. The DNA is as follows: TGCGCCAGCAGTAGGGAAAACAATGAGCAGTTCTTC.